The 22 T cell receptor beta chains in this list originate from one sample, sequenced in a study of shared T cell receptors in the human thymus. The method was immunoSEQ multiplex PCR; TCRdb's version includes in-frame clones alone and lacks a portion of them. The table has about 660,000 clones, 88% seen once. The sample was also linked to a second study, of human thymus T cells.

Sequencing was carried out using thymocytes. The receptors were sampled from a boy under two years old with a congenital heart defect.

V is TRBV28 and J is TRBJ2-7; 9 nucleotides line up with TRBD1. The CDR3 extends over 15 amino acids. V shed 5 bases and J 3 bases; nucleotides not matched to a gene: 8. Germline CDR1 and CDR2: MDHEN and SYDVKM. CDR3 nucleotides: TGTGCCAGCAGTCGGACAGGGGATGGGGGCTACGAGCAGTACTTC. It codes for CASSRTGDGGYEQYF.

The chain couples TRBV18 to TRBJ2-2; possibly TRBD2 for D (6 bases). The CDR3 loop spans 14 amino acids. Trimming removed 0 bases at V and 5 bases at J, with 7 bases between. In germline, CDR1 is KGHSH, CDR2 LQKENI. CDR3 residues: CASSPPEGTGELFF. CDR3 nucleotide sequence: TGTGCCAGCTCACCACCGGAGGGGACCGGGGAGCTGTTTTTT.

This rearrangement joins TRBV4-2 to TRBJ1-1; a weak D match, TRBD1 (5 bases). Between the trimmed V and J ends, which lost 4 bases and 4 bases, there was a span of 16 bases. The CDR3 runs 15 residues. CDR1 is LGHNA, CDR2 YNFKEQ, per germline. CDR3 coding DNA: TGTGCCAGCAGCCCCCGCCCGGGCGGGGGCACTGAAGCTTTCTTT. It encodes CASSPRPGGGTEAFF.

The chain has TRBV6-1 and TRBJ1-3; 7 bases align to TRBD1. Germline values: CDR1 MNHNS, CDR2 SASEGT. The CDR3 length is 14 residues. J gave up 6 bases and V 6 bases, and 8 bases lay outside the gene matches. For the CDR3, the DNA is TGTGCCAGCAGAGGCAGGGGGGTGAAAAACACCATATATTTT. Protein: CASRGRGVKNTIYF.

This chain connects TRBV27 to TRBJ2-3; TRBD2 aligns across 12 bases. The V and J ends lost 8 bases and 2 bases, in that order; junction bases with no gene match: 14. CDR1 is MNHEY, CDR2 SMNVEV, per germline (reference sequence). This CDR3 contains 18 residues. CDR3 DNA sequence: TGTGCCAGCCGCCTTTGGGCTAGCGGGAGGGAGTCCACAGATACGCAGTATTTT. Encoded protein: CASRLWASGRESTDTQYF.

The count of this clone is one. This sequence joins TRBV25-1 and TRBJ1-1; 8 bases line up with TRBD1. The germline gives CDR1 MGHDK, CDR2 SYGVNS. Losses at the gene ends were 4 bases for V and 0 bases for J; bases not matched to a gene: 7. This CDR3 comprises 16 residues. The DNA of the CDR3 is TGTGCCAGCAGTGCTGGGGACAGGCCTTTGAACACTGAAGCTTTCTTT. It codes for CASSAGDRPLNTEAFF.

This clone came up a few times. The rearrangement uses TRBV27 and TRBJ2-5, with D maybe TRBD1 (5 bases). The CDR3 contains 15 residues. CDR1 and CDR2 (germline): MNHEY, SMNVEV (reference sequence). Trimming removed 5 bases at V and 2 bases at J, with 15 bases between. DNA of the CDR3: TGTGCCAGCAGTCCAAGGGGCCCCTCGCAAGAGACCCAGTACTTC. Protein sequence: CASSPRGPSQETQYF.

V gene TRBV9 combines with J gene TRBJ2-5; 12 bases map to TRBD2. CDR3 size: 17 residues. The germline CDR1 and CDR2 sequences are SGDLS and YYNGEE. Germline trimming cut 3 bases from V and 5 bases from J; bases unmatched to any gene: 11. The chain's CDR3 is CASSATASGRAYETQYF. The DNA for the CDR3 is TGTGCCAGCAGCGCCACTGCTAGCGGGAGGGCTTACGAGACCCAGTACTTC.

The CDR3 reads CASGAQGTGNTIYF. DNA of the CDR3: TGTGCCAGCGGGGCACAGGGGACTGGAAACACCATATATTTT. The V gene is TRBV7-9, the J gene TRBJ1-3; TRBD1 agrees at 7 bases. J was trimmed by 2 bases and V by 8 bases; bases with no gene match: 6. CDR3 length: 14 amino acids. The germline V gene has CDR1 SEHNR and CDR2 FQNEAQ (reference sequence).

The rearrangement links TRBV30 to TRBJ2-3; D perhaps matches TRBD2 (6 bases). The germline V and J ends were trimmed by 4 bases and 6 bases, with 14 bases remaining between them. Germline V gives CDR1 GTSNPN, CDR2 SVGIG (reference sequence). The CDR3 sequence is 13 residues long. CDR3 loop: CAWTSDYRDTQYF. The DNA of the CDR3 is TGTGCCTGGACGTCGGACTACAGGGATACGCAGTATTTT.

The chain is built from TRBV5-1 and TRBJ2-1; the match to TRBD2 covers 7 bases. V lost 1 base to trimming and J lost 7 bases; unmatched junction nucleotides: 5. Germline CDR1 reads SGHRS; CDR2 reads YFSETQ. The CDR3 length is 14 residues. DNA for the CDR3: TGCGCCAGCAGCTTGACCGGGAGGAATAATGAGCAGTTCTTC. Its protein is CASSLTGRNNEQFF. Variable domain in full (rest from reference TRBV5-1 and TRBJ2-1): KAGVTQTPRYLIKTRGQQVTLSCSPISGHRSVSWYQQTPGQGLQFLFEYFSETQRNKGNFPGRFSGRQFSNSRSEMNVSTLELGDSALYLCASSLTGRNNEQFFGPGTRLTVL.

Regarding this clone: This sample also contains other DNA sequences that code for the same CDR3. J is TRBJ2-5 and V is TRBV5-1, with 7 bases fitting TRBD2. CDR3 length: 13 amino acids. Unmatched junction bases numbered 1, after V lost 0 bases and J lost 5 bases. CDR1 and CDR2 from the germline V gene are SGHRS and YFSETQ. The CDR3 DNA sequence: TGCGCCAGCAGCTTGGGGGGAGGGGAGACCCAGTACTTC. It codes for CASSLGGGETQYF. Filled out from reference TRBV5-1 and TRBJ2-5, the complete variable domain reads KAGVTQTPRYLIKTRGQQVTLSCSPISGHRSVSWYQQTPGQGLQFLFEYFSETQRNKGNFPGRFSGRQFSNSRSEMNVSTLELGDSALYLCASSLGGGETQYFGPGTRLLVL.

This clone was detected once. This chain links TRBV30 with TRBJ2-7; 8 bases align to TRBD1. Trimming at V came to 5 bases and at J to 2 bases, leaving 11 bases not matched to a gene. The CDR3 runs 15 residues. Germline values: CDR1 GTSNPN, CDR2 SVGIG (reference sequence). Here the CDR3 DNA reads TGTGCCTGGGGCCTAACCCAGGACAGGGCCTACGAGCAGTACTTC. This gives the protein CAWGLTQDRAYEQYF.

The chain uses TRBV10-2 and TRBJ2-5, with TRBD1 matching over 9 bases. The CDR3 has 14 amino acids. The V gene's germline CDR1 is WSHSY and CDR2 SAAADI. The V segment lost 6 bases and the J segment 1 base; nucleotides outside the gene matches: 3. CDR3 bases: TGCGCCAGCAGGGGGACAGGGTCCCAAGAGACCCAGTACTTC. Its translation is CASRGTGSQETQYF.

This clone showed up just a few times. This sequence joins TRBV25-1 and TRBJ1-3; tentative D call: TRBD1 (5 bases). Trimming stripped 2 bases from V and 8 bases from J, with 16 bases between. This CDR3 is 15 amino acids long. CDR1 and CDR2 from the germline V gene are MGHDK and SYGVNS. CDR3 region: CASSEGHLPRDTIYF. The CDR3 DNA follows: TGTGCCAGCAGTGAAGGACATCTCCCTCGGGACACCATATATTTT.

This clone was seen once. The rearrangement uses TRBV12-5 and TRBJ2-5; 10 bases are a match to TRBD1. Germline V gene lookup returns CDR1 LGHNT and CDR2 FRNRAP. V shed 1 base, J shed 1 base, and the junction held 3 bases outside the gene matches. The CDR3 has 16 amino acids. CDR3 in amino acids: CASGLADRGSQETQYF. CDR3 coding DNA: TGTGCTAGTGGTTTGGCGGACAGGGGGAGCCAAGAGACCCAGTACTTC.

This chain uses TRBV28 with TRBJ1-1; perhaps TRBD1 as D (6 bases). The V end was cut by 8 bases, the J end by 0 bases, with 25 bases between. Germline V gene data show CDR1 as MDHEN and CDR2 as SYDVKM. This CDR3 contains 18 residues. CDR3 protein: CASRNRVSAWGMNTEAFF. CDR3 in DNA: TGTGCCAGCCGAAACAGGGTTTCCGCGTGGGGCATGAACACTGAAGCTTTCTTT.

The chain links TRBV6-4 to TRBJ2-3, with D perhaps TRBD2 (6 bases). Trimming left V 5 bases short and J 1 base short, with 10 bases between. Germline-derived CDR1 and CDR2 are MRHNA and SNTAGT. This CDR3 comprises 14 residues. The DNA for the CDR3 is TGTGCCAGCAGTCTTCTAGCGTGCACAGATACGCAGTATTTT. Translated: CASSLLACTDTQYF.

This chain links TRBV28 with TRBJ1-2, with D possibly matching TRBD1 (6 bases). The germline V gene encodes CDR1 MDHEN and CDR2 SYDVKM. V was cut by 5 bases and J by 2 bases, with 12 bases left in between. The CDR3 contains 14 residues. CDR3 in DNA: TGTGCCAGCAGTCCGCAGGGGATCAACTATGGCTACACCTTC. This encodes CASSPQGINYGYTF.

The genes are TRBV4-3 and TRBJ2-7; 12 nucleotides agree with TRBD1. There are 18 residues in the CDR3. Trimming removed 4 bases from V and 2 bases from J; junction bases left unmatched: 12. The germline gives CDR1 LGHNA, CDR2 YSLEER. CDR3: CASSPLRWGTGGPYEQYF. As DNA, the CDR3 is TGCGCCAGCAGCCCACTACGATGGGGGACAGGGGGCCCCTACGAGCAGTACTTC.

The chain has TRBV11-2 and TRBJ1-5; 10 bases align to TRBD1. The CDR3 totals 16 residues. Germline loops: CDR1 SGHAT, CDR2 FQNNGV. After removal of 5 bases from V and 3 bases from J, the junction contained 7 bases not matched to a gene. CDR3 amino acids: CASSVTGTGDNQPQHF. CDR3 coding DNA: TGTGCCAGCAGCGTCACCGGGACAGGGGACAATCAGCCCCAGCATTTT.

The J gene is TRBJ2-3, the V gene TRBV7-2; 14 bases are a match to TRBD2. Germline-derived CDR1 and CDR2 are SGHTA and FQGNSA. Trimming took 6 bases from V and 6 from J; bases not matched to a gene: 8. The CDR3 sequence is 16 residues long. As DNA, the CDR3 is TGTGCCAGCAGTTCTGGGACTAGCGGGAGCCGTGATACGCAGTATTTT. It translates to CASSSGTSGSRDTQYF.